Shown below are 19 T cell receptor beta chains from a single sample sequenced in a study of cytomegalovirus exposure and HLA in healthy donors. Primers included in the PCR were 60 Vbeta and 13 Jbeta primers. Data came from immunoSEQ multiplex PCR; TCRdb stores just in-frame clones and leaves some out. Of about 82,000 clones in the sample, about 77% are singletons; the top ten hold about 3.5%. Sequenced: PBMCs. The receptor source for this set is a man aged 50-59 years in good health and CMV-seronegative.

The V and J genes are TRBV4-3 and TRBJ1-4; D possibly corresponds to TRBD1 (5 bases). Germline-derived CDR1 and CDR2 are LGHNA and YSLEER. Between the trimmed V and J ends, which lost 4 bases and 3 bases, there was a span of 15 bases. CDR3 length: 16 residues. The CDR3 reads CASSLVTGTSNEKLFF. In nucleotides, the CDR3 is TGCGCCAGCAGCCTCGTAACCGGGACTTCTAATGAAAAACTGTTTTTT.

This chain connects TRBV7-3 to TRBJ2-3; possibly TRBD2 for D (6 bases). The CDR3 totals 15 residues. V gave up 2 bases and J gave up 2 bases, with 11 bases separating them. CDR1 is SGHTA and CDR2 is FQGTGA in the germline V gene. The CDR3 loop is CASSLARGNTDTQYF. Written as DNA, the CDR3 is TGTGCCAGCAGCTTAGCGCGGGGTAACACAGATACGCAGTATTTT. Looking up the rest from reference TRBV7-3 and TRBJ2-3 gives the full variable domain: GAGVSQTPSNKVTEKGKYVELRCDPISGHTALYWYRQSLGQGPEFLIYFQGTGAADDSGLPNDRFFAVRPEGSVSTLKIQRTERGDSAVYLCASSLARGNTDTQYFGPGTRLTVL.

For this clone: The junction departs from the called germline gene at one end, perhaps through a read error. V is TRBV25-1 and J is TRBJ2-2; TRBD2 aligns across 10 bases. The CDR3 runs 16 residues. CDR1 is MGHDK, CDR2 SYGVNS, per germline. CDR3 sequence (DNA): TGTGCCGGCAGTGGTCTAGCGGGGGAGAACACCGGGGAGCTGTTTTTT. Encoded protein: CAGSGLAGENTGELFF.

The chain combines TRBV7-2 with TRBJ1-5; D gene uncertain. Trimming removed 7 bases at V and 8 bases at J, with 12 bases between. Germline V gene data show CDR1 as SGHTA and CDR2 as FQGNSA. The CDR3 is 12 amino acids. CDR3 protein: CASTRPGEPQHF. The DNA of the CDR3 is TGTGCCAGCACCCGCCCGGGTGAGCCCCAGCATTTT.

The CDR3, as DNA: TGTGCCAGCAGGGATTTACAGGGGGCAGGCGACTATGGCTACACCTTC. Amino acid sequence: CASRDLQGAGDYGYTF. The chain links TRBV28 to TRBJ1-2; 9 bases map to TRBD1. Trimming at V came to 6 bases and at J to 3 bases, leaving 11 bases not matched to a gene. The CDR3 covers 16 residues. Germline CDR1 MDHEN, CDR2 SYDVKM.

This clone appeared a single time. This chain links TRBV10-1 with TRBJ2-7, with no clear D. Between the trimmed V and J ends, which lost 4 bases and 7 bases, there was a span of 11 bases. The germline CDR1 and CDR2 sequences are WNHNN and SYGVQD (reference sequence). The CDR3 extends over 12 amino acids. CDR3 residues: CASSVMGQEQYF. DNA of the CDR3: TGCGCCAGCAGTGTAATGGGCCAAGAGCAGTACTTC.

The V call is TRBV7-2, the J call TRBJ1-6, with D possibly being TRBD1 (5 bases). The V gene's germline CDR1 is SGHTA and CDR2 FQGNSA. V lost 5 bases and J 10 bases, leaving 12 bases between the germline ends. There are 13 residues in the CDR3. CDR3 in amino acids: CASSDKPGSPLHF. The CDR3 DNA reads as TGTGCCAGCAGCGACAAGCCAGGGTCACCCCTCCACTTT.

The rearrangement uses TRBV15 and TRBJ1-1; no clear D. Germline lookup yields CDR1 LNHNV and CDR2 YYDKDF (reference sequence). The CDR3 is made up of 14 amino acids. Trimming shortened V by 1 base and J by 5 bases, and 11 bases separated the two germline ends. CDR3 residues: CATSRARGGTEAFF. DNA of the CDR3: TGTGCCACCAGCAGAGCTCGGGGAGGGACTGAAGCTTTCTTT.

This clone was observed a few times. V usage is TRBV30 and J usage is TRBJ2-1; TRBD2 is a possible D gene (5 bases). Trimming cost V 3 bases and J 14 bases, with 14 bases left between them. From germline, CDR1 is GTSNPN and CDR2 SVGIG (reference sequence). The CDR3 is 11 residues long. The DNA for the CDR3 is TGTGCCTGGAGCGGAGGCCGAGCGGAGTTCTTC. Its protein product is CAWSGGRAEFF. The full variable domain, with the rest looked up from reference TRBV30 and TRBJ2-1, is SQTIHQWPATLVQPVGSPLSLECTVEGTSNPNLYWYRQAAGRGLQLLFYSVGIGQISSEVPQNLSASRPQDRQFILSSKKLLLSDSGFYLCAWSGGRAEFFGPGTRLTVL.

J is TRBJ2-5 and V is TRBV28, with a tentative D call TRBD2 (6 bases). The germline V gene encodes CDR1 MDHEN and CDR2 SYDVKM. V was pared by 5 bases and J by 2 bases, with 12 bases between. CDR3 size: 14 residues. This CDR3 reads CASSPGGWQETQYF. In DNA form, the CDR3 reads TGTGCCAGCAGTCCCGGGGGATGGCAAGAGACCCAGTACTTC.

The J gene is TRBJ1-1, the V gene TRBV19; unclear D gene. CDR1 is LNHDA and CDR2 is SQIVND in the germline V gene (reference sequence). CDR3 length: 14 residues. V was cut by 6 bases and J by 1 base, with 12 bases left in between. This CDR3 is CASRRETRNTEAFF. The CDR3 DNA is TGTGCCAGTAGAAGGGAGACCCGGAACACTGAAGCTTTCTTT.

The chain links TRBV18 to TRBJ2-3; D perhaps matches TRBD2 (5 bases). Trimming cost V 3 bases and J 7 bases, with 20 bases left between them. This CDR3 is built from 16 residues. Germline values: CDR1 KGHSH, CDR2 LQKENI. CDR3 DNA sequence: TGTGCCAGCTCACCTGAGGGCAGGTACACAGATTATACGCAGTATTTT. Its translation is CASSPEGRYTDYTQYF.

V usage is TRBV5-5 and J usage is TRBJ2-2; TRBD2 agrees at 10 bases. This CDR3 has 16 amino acids. Germline assignment: CDR1 SGHKS and CDR2 YYEKEE (reference sequence). The J segment lost 2 bases and the V segment lost 2 bases, leaving 3 bases of the junction unmatched. The CDR3 nucleotides are TGTGCCAGCAGCTTCCGGACTAGCGGTAACACCGGGGAGCTGTTTTTT. The encoded protein is CASSFRTSGNTGELFF.

The CDR3 coding sequence is TGTGCCAGCAGGTTACAGGGAGGGCTCGGAGAGACCCAGTACTTC. Its translation: CASRLQGGLGETQYF. This chain links TRBV27 with TRBJ2-5, with TRBD2 as a possible D gene (7 bases). Germline CDR1 reads MNHEY; CDR2 reads SMNVEV (reference sequence). Trimming cost V 6 bases and J 4 bases, with 18 bases left between them. This CDR3 is 15 amino acids long.

The V gene is TRBV7-9, the J gene TRBJ2-6; D unresolved. The length of the CDR3 is 17 residues. Germline assignment: CDR1 SEHNR and CDR2 FQNEAQ (reference sequence). The germline V and J ends were trimmed by 0 bases and 0 bases, with 9 bases remaining between them. In DNA form, the CDR3 reads TGTGCCAGCAGCTTAGCCCTTGGCCTCTCTGGGGCCAACGTCCTGACTTTC. It specifies CASSLALGLSGANVLTF. Drawing the rest from reference TRBV7-9 and TRBJ2-6, the complete variable domain is DTGVSQNPRHKITKRGQNVTFRCDPISEHNRLYWYRQTLGQGPEFLTYFQNEAQLEKSRLLSDRFSAERPKGSFSTLEIQRTEQGDSAMYLCASSLALGLSGANVLTFGAGSRLTVL.

This rearrangement joins TRBV30 to TRBJ2-5, with TRBD1 identical over 7 bases. Germline V gives CDR1 GTSNPN, CDR2 SVGIG (reference sequence). The CDR3 consists of 13 residues. Trimming took 8 bases from V and 5 from J; bases not matched to a gene: 11. This chain's CDR3 is CARDSQGRETQYF. In DNA form, the CDR3 reads TGTGCCCGGGACAGTCAAGGAAGGGAGACCCAGTACTTC.

The rearrangement joins TRBV5-1 to TRBJ2-3; 10 bases fit TRBD2. Germline trimming cut 3 bases from V and 1 base from J; bases unmatched to any gene: 11. Germline V gene data show CDR1 as SGHRS and CDR2 as YFSETQ. This CDR3 is built from 18 residues. The DNA of the CDR3 is TGCGCCAGCAGCTCCGCTATTAGCGGGGGGCCTCGCACAGATACGCAGTATTTT. It encodes CASSSAISGGPRTDTQYF. Full variable domain (remainder filled in from reference TRBV5-1 and TRBJ2-3): KAGVTQTPRYLIKTRGQQVTLSCSPISGHRSVSWYQQTPGQGLQFLFEYFSETQRNKGNFPGRFSGRQFSNSRSEMNVSTLELGDSALYLCASSSAISGGPRTDTQYFGPGTRLTVL.

Only one count was recorded for this clone. It is unclear where the CDR3 begins or ends on the DNA, so no DNA is shown, and the CDR3 is as TCRdb lists it. This sequence joins TRBV7-9 and TRBJ1-1. The germline gives CDR1 SEHNR, CDR2 FQNEAQ (reference sequence). The CDR3 sequence runs 13 residues, both termini included. The CDR3 protein is CASSFGDGIVMIF.

This clone was seen just once. The J gene is TRBJ2-1, the V gene TRBV20-1; TRBD1 might be the D (5 bases). The CDR3 sequence is 9 residues long. Germline CDR1 is DFQATT and CDR2 is SNEGSKA (reference sequence). CDR3 sequence: CAQGNEQFF. The CDR3 coding sequence is TGCGCCCAGGGCAATGAGCAGTTCTTC.